Listed below are T cell receptor beta chains from one sample, sequenced in a study of control samples from healthy donors and cancer patients. Produced via immunoSEQ multiplex PCR; TCRdb's table is partial and in-frame only. The sample has about 98,000 clones; roughly 78% are singletons. Sample: blood. The receptors shown here come from a man in his 60s in good health. Both conserved end residues are part of each CDR3. The D gene is left open where the match is weak. Rows give clone size only sometimes, using once, few, many, or a class for an expanded clone.

d_gene	v_gene	j_gene	abundance	CDR3nt	CDR3aa
TRBD1	TRBV5-1	TRBJ2-5	-	TGCGCCAGTACTTCCGGGACAGAAGAGACCCAGTACTTC	CASTSGTEETQYF
TRBD1	TRBV18	TRBJ1-6	once	TGTGCCAGCTCCCAACTCCCGGGACAGGGCAATTCACCCCTCCACTTT	CASSQLPGQGNSPLHF
-	TRBV7-9	TRBJ2-7	few	TGTGCCAGCAGCTTAGGGAGCAGATACTACGAGCAGTACTTC	CASSLGSRYYEQYF
-	TRBV3-1/TRBV3-2	TRBJ1-4	-	TGTGCCAGCAGCCAGCAGGGGAGGGTCGGGGAAAAACTGTTTTTT	CASSQQGRVGEKLFF
-	TRBV28	TRBJ1-2	-	TGTGCCAGCAGTTTAAACAGGGCAGGCTACACCTTC	CASSLNRAGYTF
TRBD1	TRBV10-1	TRBJ2-5	-	TGCGCCAGCAACGACAGGGTAGGAGAGACCCAGTACTTC	CASNDRVGETQYF
TRBD2	TRBV5-4	TRBJ2-3	-	TGTGCCAGCAGCTTGGTGGGGGGGTCAGCGCAGTATTTT	CASSLVGGSAQYF
-	TRBV24-1	TRBJ1-4	-	TGTGCCACCAGTGCCACTGGCCCCACGGGTGAAAAACTGTTTTTT	CATSATGPTGEKLFF
-	TRBV3-1/TRBV3-2	TRBJ1-1	-	TGTGCCAGCAGCCAAGATGGCGGGTTATACACTGAAGCTTTCTTT	CASSQDGGLYTEAFF
TRBD2	TRBV15	TRBJ2-1	-	TGTGCCACGGGGACTAGTGGGTCGTGGAATGAGCAGTTCTTC	CATGTSGSWNEQFF
-	TRBV12-3/TRBV12-4	TRBJ1-5	-	TGTGCCAGCAGTCACTCAGACAATCAGCCCCAGCATTTT	CASSHSDNQPQHF
-	TRBV6-5	TRBJ2-7	-	TGTGCCAGCAGTTACTCGGCCAGGGAGTACGAGCAGTACTTC	CASSYSAREYEQYF
TRBD1	TRBV5-6	TRBJ2-7	-	TGTGCCAGCAGGCTCAGGGGGCGAGGGTACGAGCAGTACTTC	CASRLRGRGYEQYF
-	TRBV20-1	TRBJ2-3	-	TGCAGTGCCGGGATCCCGGATACGCAGTATTTT	CSAGIPDTQYF
TRBD2	TRBV6-2/TRBV6-3	TRBJ2-1	-	TGTGCCAGCAGTCCCCTTGGCGGGAGGGGTAATGAGCAGTTCTTC	CASSPLGGRGNEQFF
-	TRBV13	TRBJ2-7	-	TGTGCCAGCAGCCCAGGACAGAGGGCCCCCTACGAGCAGTACTTC	CASSPGQRAPYEQYF
-	TRBV7-8	TRBJ2-7	-	TGTGCCAGCAGCTTACGGGTATCCTACGAGCAGTACTTC	CASSLRVSYEQYF
-	TRBV4-1	TRBJ1-1	-	TGCGCCAGCAGCCTAAGCGCGGGGTATACTGAAGCTTTCTTT	CASSLSAGYTEAFF
TRBD1	TRBV7-2	TRBJ1-5	-	TGTGCCAGCAGCACCAGACAGGGCGGCAATCAGCCCCAGCATTTT	CASSTRQGGNQPQHF
-	TRBV11-2	TRBJ2-7	-	TGTGCCAGCAGCCCCGCTTACGCGGTGAGATACGAGCAGTACTTC	CASSPAYAVRYEQYF
TRBD2	TRBV18	TRBJ2-1	-	TGTGCCAGCTCACCACGGCAGTTTGGCGGGGGGATGGACAATGAGCAGTTCTTC	CASSPRQFGGGMDNEQFF
TRBD2	TRBV12-3/TRBV12-4	TRBJ2-5	-	TGTGCCAGCAGCGGTGGGACTAAAGAGACCCAGTACTTC	CASSGGTKETQYF
-	TRBV5-1	TRBJ2-2	-	TGCGCCAGCAGCTTGAGGGCGAACACCGGGGAGCTGTTTTTT	CASSLRANTGELFF
-	TRBV5-1	TRBJ2-7	-	TGCGCCAGCAGCCCCTGGACCTACAGCGAGCAGTACTTC	CASSPWTYSEQYF
-	TRBV25-1	TRBJ2-3	-	TGTGCCAGCAGTGAATCCCTCCGGGGGCCGCGCACAGATACGCAGTATTTT	CASSESLRGPRTDTQYF
-	TRBV30	TRBJ2-2	-	TGTGCCTGGAGTTGGGCAGGGGCGGCCGGGGAGCTGTTTTTT	CAWSWAGAAGELFF
-	TRBV21-1	TRBJ1-5	few	TGTGCCAGCAGCTCACCCGGGACAGGACTTCAGCCCCAGCATTTT	CASSSPGTGLQPQHF
TRBD2	TRBV19	TRBJ2-3	-	TGTGCCAGTAGTGGGGGACTCGCGGGGGGGACCCCTAGCACAGATACGCAGTATTTT	CASSGGLAGGTPSTDTQYF
-	TRBV11-3	TRBJ1-1	-	TGTGCCAGCAGCCTGCTGTTTTCGGGGGCGAACACTGAAGCTTTCTTT	CASSLLFSGANTEAFF
-	TRBV6-5	TRBJ1-6	-	TGTGCCAGCAGTTACGGTTCAGAGTTAATAAATTCACCCCTCCACTTT	CASSYGSELINSPLHF
-	TRBV6-4	TRBJ1-5	-	TGTGCCAGCAGTGACGGCCGACCCTGCAATCAGCCCCAGCATTTT	CASSDGRPCNQPQHF
-	TRBV3-1/TRBV3-2	TRBJ2-7	-	TGTGCCAGCAGCCAAGACTTCGACCAAACCTACGAGCAGTACTTC	CASSQDFDQTYEQYF